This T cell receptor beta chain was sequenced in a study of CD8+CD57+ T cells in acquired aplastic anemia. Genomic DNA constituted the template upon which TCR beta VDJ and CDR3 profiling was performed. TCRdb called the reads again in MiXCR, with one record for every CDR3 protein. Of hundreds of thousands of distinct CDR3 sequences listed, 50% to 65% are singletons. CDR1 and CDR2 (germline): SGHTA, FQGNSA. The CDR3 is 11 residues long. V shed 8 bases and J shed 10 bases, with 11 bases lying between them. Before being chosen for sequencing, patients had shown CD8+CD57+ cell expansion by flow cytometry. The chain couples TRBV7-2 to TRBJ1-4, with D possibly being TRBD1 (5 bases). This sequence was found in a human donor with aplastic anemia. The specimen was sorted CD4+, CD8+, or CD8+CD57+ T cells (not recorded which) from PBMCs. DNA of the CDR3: TGTGCCAGCCTTGGGGGAGGAAAACTGTTTTTT. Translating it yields CASLGGGKLFF.